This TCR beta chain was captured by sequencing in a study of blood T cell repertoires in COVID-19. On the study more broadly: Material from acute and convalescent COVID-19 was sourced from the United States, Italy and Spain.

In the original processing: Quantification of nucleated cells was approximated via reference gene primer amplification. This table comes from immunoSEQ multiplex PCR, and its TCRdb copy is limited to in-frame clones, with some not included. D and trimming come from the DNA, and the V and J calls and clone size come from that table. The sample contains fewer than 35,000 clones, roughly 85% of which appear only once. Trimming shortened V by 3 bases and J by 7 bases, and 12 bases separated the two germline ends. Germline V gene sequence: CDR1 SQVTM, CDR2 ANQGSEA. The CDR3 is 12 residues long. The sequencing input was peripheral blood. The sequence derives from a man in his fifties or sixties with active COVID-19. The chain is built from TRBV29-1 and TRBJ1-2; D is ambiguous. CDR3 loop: CSVETSGGGYTF. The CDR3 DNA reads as TGCAGCGTTGAGACCAGCGGCGGTGGCTACACCTTC.